The sequence of this T cell receptor beta chain was determined in a study of blood T cell repertoires in COVID-19 (dated by TCRdb to 2018 to 2021). For the wider study: The collaborator samples originated in the United States, Italy and Spain and spanned the acute and convalescent phases of COVID-19. Where available, HLA class I and class II types were taken from metadata supplied by the sample provider and were not determined by assay-based typing. The sample metadata nearly always contained a de-identified subject ID, COVID-19 status, age in years and sex. The repertoires were made available in a free public database intended to serve as a resource for research on the immune response to SARS-CoV-2. Samples were obtained from the ongoing ImmuneRACE study (first 160 participants) and from 1,200 or so subjects provided by 6 global collaborators. The prospective study material was composed of cDNA or gDNA derived from T cells, B-cell-depleted T cells, or PBMCs. Subjects who had been exposed to COVID-19, were actively infected with it, or had recovered from it provided the deeply sampled blood TCRbeta repertoires that made up the dataset. Study-level results and caveats: How much clinical and demographic metadata was included differed by source and by participant, and the metadata was provided uncurated.

Whole blood was collected in K2EDTA tubes by collaborating institutions according to the institutions' own protocols. For TCRbeta analysis, collaborators shipped samples in one of three forms: frozen whole blood, isolated PBMCs, or DNA extracted from either of those sample types. Comment on this clone: Its antigen remains unidentified. Nothing much larger sits one base from this clone, and base qualities are not available.

From the cysteine through the phenylalanine, the CDR3 covers 15 amino acids. The retained sequence is limited to the CDR3, 45 bases, with the frame set at the first base. Via the germline V gene, CDR1 is MDHEN and CDR2 SYDVKM. V is cut by 3 bases and J by 1 base, and the space between the germline ends is 10 bases. The immunoSEQ Assay, a bias-controlled multiplex PCR, was used to amplify TCRbeta CDR3 regions from genomic DNA. Concerning the study's data processing: The number of nucleated cells in each sample was estimated from the amplification of reference gene primers within the assay. To quantify the absolute abundance of each unique TCRbeta CDR3 rearrangement, sequence reads were collapsed and filtered. For each sample, productive Simpson clonality was calculated as the square root of Simpson's diversity index over productive rearrangements. This immuneACCESS table, as held by TCRdb, lists in-frame sequences with V and J called but not all clones. Of the missing ones, under half trace to an unresolved V gene in checked studies; the others have no known cause. V, J and clone size were drawn from that table, and D and trimming were deduced from the DNA. The sample table shows fewer than 70,000 clones, and 88% are seen once. The top ten clonotypes cover about 2.1% of the sample.

The TCR comes from a human donor in a cohort sampled during active COVID-19. The sample taken for sequencing was peripheral blood. Recombination connected TRBV28 to TRBJ1-5; the D gene is not confidently resolved. The CDR3: CASSLGTESNQPQHF. The sequenced DNA: TGTGCCAGCAGTTTGGGCACCGAGAGCAATCAGCCCCAGCATTTT.